The TCR beta chain described here comes from a study of cytomegalovirus exposure and HLA in healthy donors. PCR primers comprised 60 Vbeta and 13 Jbeta primers. Libraries were prepared by immunoSEQ multiplex PCR; TCRdb keeps only in-frame clonotypes and omits some of them. The sample records some 150,000 clones, approximately 80% being singletons. A few counts support this clone. What it binds is not known. Study findings and constraints: High specificity and sensitivity for cytomegalovirus status were reported for the classifier. In an earlier analysis, most TCR beta V segments were productive about 87% or about 30% of the time.

The CDR3 extends over 16 amino acids. J was trimmed by 4 bases and V by 5 bases; bases with no gene match: 6. Germline loops: CDR1 ENHRY, CDR2 SYGVKD. All the people who gave samples were healthy bone marrow donors. This TCR came from a woman between 40 and 50 years old in good health and CMV-seronegative. The rearrangement links TRBV10-3 to TRBJ2-2; 11 nucleotides line up with TRBD1. The sequenced sample was PBMCs. CDR3 in amino acids: CAISPGTGGSTGELFF. The CDR3 DNA is TGTGCCATCAGTCCCGGGACAGGGGGGTCCACCGGGGAGCTGTTTTTT.